The sample holds one count of the clone carrying this T cell receptor (beta chain). The record originates from a study of blood T cell repertoires in COVID-19. Whole-study context: The cDNA or gDNA used as material had been derived from T cells, B-cell-depleted T cells, or PBMCs.

As handled by the study authors: For nucleated cells, counts were estimated from reference gene primer amplification. Sequencing was performed with immunoSEQ multiplex PCR; in TCRdb, only in-frame clones are kept and a portion is missing. V and J calls and clone size come straight from that table; D and trimming were deduced from the DNA. The sample consists of under 250,000 clones, around 85% of them appearing once. The sequenced material came from peripheral blood. The clonotype comes from a man in his sixties with acute or convalescent COVID-19.

The CDR3 here is CASSPEDSGANVLTF. The CDR3 DNA sequence: TGTGCCAGCAGCCCCGAGGACTCTGGGGCCAACGTCCTGACTTTC. This chain links TRBV7-6 with TRBJ2-6; D is undetermined. The germline V gene has CDR1 SGHVS and CDR2 FNYEAQ. The CDR3 is 15 amino acids. Trimming removed 5 bases at V and 0 bases at J, with 8 bases between.